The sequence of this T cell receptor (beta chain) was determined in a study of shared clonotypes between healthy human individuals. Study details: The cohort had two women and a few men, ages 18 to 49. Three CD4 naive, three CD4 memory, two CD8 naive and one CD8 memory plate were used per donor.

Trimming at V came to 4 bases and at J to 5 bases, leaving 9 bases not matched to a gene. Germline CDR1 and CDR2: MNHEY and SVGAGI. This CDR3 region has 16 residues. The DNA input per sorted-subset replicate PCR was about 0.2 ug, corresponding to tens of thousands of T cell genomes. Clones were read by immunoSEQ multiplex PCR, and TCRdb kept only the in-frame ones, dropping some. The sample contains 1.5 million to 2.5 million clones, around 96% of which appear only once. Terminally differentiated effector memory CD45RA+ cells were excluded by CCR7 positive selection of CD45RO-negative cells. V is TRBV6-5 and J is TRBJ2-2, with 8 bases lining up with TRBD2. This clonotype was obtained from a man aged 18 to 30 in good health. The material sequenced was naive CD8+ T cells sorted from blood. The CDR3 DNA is TGTGCCAGCAGTTCGCAGCGGGAGTCTGGGACCGGGGAGCTGTTTTTT. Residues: CASSSQRESGTGELFF.